This T cell receptor (beta chain) was sequenced in a study of T cell responses to AZD1222 COVID-19 vaccine. The study, taken as a whole, reports: Baseline serostatus was positive in only a handful of AZD1222 recipients.

CDR1 WNHNN and CDR2 SYGVQD come from the germline V gene (reference sequence). Trimming left V 0 bases short and J 5 bases short, with 7 bases between. The CDR3 consists of 13 residues. This clone showed up just once. The antigen is unknown. Assay: immunoSEQ multiplex PCR; the TCRdb copy retains only in-frame clones and omits some. The sample carries 100,000 to 140,000 clones, 90% to 95% recorded once. This rearrangement joins TRBV10-1 to TRBJ1-1; D remains unclear. The source was peripheral blood, collected on day 0 of AZD1222 vaccination. The clonotype was recovered from an adult in good health. The CDR3 region has the DNA TGCGCCAGCAGTGAGTCAGGACGGACTGAAGCTTTCTTT. This codes for CASSESGRTEAFF.